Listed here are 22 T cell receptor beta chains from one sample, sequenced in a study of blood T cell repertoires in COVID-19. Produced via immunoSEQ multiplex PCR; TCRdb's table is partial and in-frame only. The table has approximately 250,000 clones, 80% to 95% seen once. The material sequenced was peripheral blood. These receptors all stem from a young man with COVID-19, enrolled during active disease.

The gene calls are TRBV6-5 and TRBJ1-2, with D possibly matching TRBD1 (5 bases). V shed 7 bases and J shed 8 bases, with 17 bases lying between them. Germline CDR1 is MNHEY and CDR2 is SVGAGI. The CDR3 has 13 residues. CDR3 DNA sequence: TGTGCCAGCACCCTTCCAGGGCTAGGGGGCTACACCTTC. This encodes CASTLPGLGGYTF.

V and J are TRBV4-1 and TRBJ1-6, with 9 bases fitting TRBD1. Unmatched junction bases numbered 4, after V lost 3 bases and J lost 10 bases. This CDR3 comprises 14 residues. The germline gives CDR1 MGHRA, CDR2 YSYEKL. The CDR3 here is CASSHDTGGSPLHF. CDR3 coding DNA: TGCGCCAGCAGCCACGACACAGGGGGCTCACCCCTCCACTTT.

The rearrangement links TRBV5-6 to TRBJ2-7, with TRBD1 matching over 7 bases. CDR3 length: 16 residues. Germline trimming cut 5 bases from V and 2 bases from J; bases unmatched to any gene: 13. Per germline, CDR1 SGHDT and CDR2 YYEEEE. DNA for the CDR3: TGTGCCAGCAGTCGTCCTGGACAGGTACTCACCTACGAGCAGTACTTC. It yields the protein CASSRPGQVLTYEQYF.

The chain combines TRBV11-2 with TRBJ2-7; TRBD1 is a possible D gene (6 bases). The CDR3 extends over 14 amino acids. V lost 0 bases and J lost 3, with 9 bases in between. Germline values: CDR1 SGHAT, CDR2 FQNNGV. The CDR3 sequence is CASSLDRTDYEQYF. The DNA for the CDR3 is TGTGCCAGCAGCTTAGACAGGACAGACTACGAGCAGTACTTC.

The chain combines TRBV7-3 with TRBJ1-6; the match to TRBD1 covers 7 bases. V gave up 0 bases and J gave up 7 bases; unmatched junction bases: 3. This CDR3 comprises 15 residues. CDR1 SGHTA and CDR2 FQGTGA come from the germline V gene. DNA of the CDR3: TGTGCCAGCAGCTTAACCCACAGGGGAAATTCACCCCTCCACTTT. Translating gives CASSLTHRGNSPLHF.

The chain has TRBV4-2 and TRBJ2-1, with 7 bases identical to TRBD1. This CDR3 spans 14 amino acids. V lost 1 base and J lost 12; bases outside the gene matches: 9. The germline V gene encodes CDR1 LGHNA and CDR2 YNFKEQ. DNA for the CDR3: TGTGCCAGCAGCCAAGCGTTCTCCGGGACAGTGCAGTTCTTC. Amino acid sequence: CASSQAFSGTVQFF.

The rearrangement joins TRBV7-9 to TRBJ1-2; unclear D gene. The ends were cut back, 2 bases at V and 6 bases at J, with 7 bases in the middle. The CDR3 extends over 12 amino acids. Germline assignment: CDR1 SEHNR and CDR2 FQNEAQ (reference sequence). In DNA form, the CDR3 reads TGTGCCAGCAGCTTAACGGTGAATGGCTACACCTTC. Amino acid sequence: CASSLTVNGYTF.

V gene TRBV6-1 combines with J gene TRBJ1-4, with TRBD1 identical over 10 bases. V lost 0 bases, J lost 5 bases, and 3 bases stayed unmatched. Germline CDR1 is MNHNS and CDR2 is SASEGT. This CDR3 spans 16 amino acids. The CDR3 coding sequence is TGTGCCAGCAGTGAAGCGGTGGGACAGGGGAATGAAAAACTGTTTTTT. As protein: CASSEAVGQGNEKLFF.

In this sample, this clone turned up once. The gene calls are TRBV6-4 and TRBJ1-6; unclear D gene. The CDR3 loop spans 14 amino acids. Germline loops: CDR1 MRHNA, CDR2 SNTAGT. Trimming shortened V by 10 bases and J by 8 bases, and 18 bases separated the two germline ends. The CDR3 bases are TGTGCCACCGCACCGGAGGAGGGTTATTCACCCCTCCACTTT. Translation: CATAPEEGYSPLHF.

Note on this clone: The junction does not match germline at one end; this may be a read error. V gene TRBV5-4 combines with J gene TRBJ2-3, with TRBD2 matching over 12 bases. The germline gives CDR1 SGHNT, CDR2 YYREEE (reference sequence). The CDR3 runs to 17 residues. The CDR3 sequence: CARSLGASGGALNTQYF. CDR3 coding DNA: TGTGCCCGCAGCTTGGGGGCTAGCGGGGGGGCTCTGAATACGCAGTATTTT.

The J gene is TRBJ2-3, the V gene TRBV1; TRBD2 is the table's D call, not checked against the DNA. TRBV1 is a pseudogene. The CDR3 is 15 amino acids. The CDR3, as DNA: TGCACCAGCAGCCGTGGGCGGGAAAGCGACGATACGCAGTATTTT. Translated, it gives CTSSRGRESDDTQYF.

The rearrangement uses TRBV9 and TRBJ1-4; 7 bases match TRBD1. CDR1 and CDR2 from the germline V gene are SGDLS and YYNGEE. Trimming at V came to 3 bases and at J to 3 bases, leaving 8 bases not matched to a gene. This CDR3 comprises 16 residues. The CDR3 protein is CASSGTTGASNEKLFF. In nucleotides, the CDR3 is TGTGCCAGCAGCGGAACAACAGGGGCGTCTAATGAAAAACTGTTTTTT.

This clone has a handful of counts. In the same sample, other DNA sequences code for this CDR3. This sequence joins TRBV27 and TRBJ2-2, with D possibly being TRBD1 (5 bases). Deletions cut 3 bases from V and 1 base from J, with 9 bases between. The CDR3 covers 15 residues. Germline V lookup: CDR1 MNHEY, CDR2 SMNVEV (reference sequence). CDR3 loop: CASSFGQGNTGELFF. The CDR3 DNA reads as TGTGCCAGCAGTTTTGGCCAGGGGAACACCGGGGAGCTGTTTTTT.

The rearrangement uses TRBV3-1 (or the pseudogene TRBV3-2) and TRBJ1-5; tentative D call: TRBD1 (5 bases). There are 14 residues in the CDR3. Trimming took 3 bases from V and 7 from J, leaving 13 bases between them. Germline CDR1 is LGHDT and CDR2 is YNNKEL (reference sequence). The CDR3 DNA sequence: TGTGCCAGCAGCCACGCAGGGCTCGACCAGCCCCAGCATTTT. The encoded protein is CASSHAGLDQPQHF.

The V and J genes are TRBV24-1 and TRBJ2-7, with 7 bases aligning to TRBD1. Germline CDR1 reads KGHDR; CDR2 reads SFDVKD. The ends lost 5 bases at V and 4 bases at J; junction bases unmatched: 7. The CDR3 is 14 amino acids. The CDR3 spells CATSVPTGSYEQYF. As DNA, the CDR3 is TGTGCCACCAGTGTCCCGACAGGGAGTTACGAGCAGTACTTC.

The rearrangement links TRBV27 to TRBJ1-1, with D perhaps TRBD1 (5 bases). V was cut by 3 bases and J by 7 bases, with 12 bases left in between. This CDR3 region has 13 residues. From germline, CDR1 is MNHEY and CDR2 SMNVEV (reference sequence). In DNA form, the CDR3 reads TGTGCCAGCAGTTTGGAAGGGGCTGGTGAAGCTTTCTTT. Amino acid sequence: CASSLEGAGEAFF.

The CDR3 DNA reads TGCGCCAGCAGCCAAGATGGGGGGTTAGTGGACACTGAAGCTTTCTTT. Translation: CASSQDGGLVDTEAFF. The rearrangement links TRBV4-1 to TRBJ1-1; the D gene is possibly TRBD1 (5 bases). V was cut by 0 bases and J by 3 bases, with 14 bases left in between. CDR1 is MGHRA and CDR2 is YSYEKL in the germline V gene. The length of the CDR3 is 16 residues.

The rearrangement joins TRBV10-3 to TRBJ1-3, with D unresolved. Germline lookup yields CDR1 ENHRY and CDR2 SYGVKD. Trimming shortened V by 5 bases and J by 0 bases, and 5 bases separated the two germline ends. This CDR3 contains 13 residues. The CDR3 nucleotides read TGTGCCATCAGTAGCGGCTCTGGAAACACCATATATTTT. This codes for CAISSGSGNTIYF.

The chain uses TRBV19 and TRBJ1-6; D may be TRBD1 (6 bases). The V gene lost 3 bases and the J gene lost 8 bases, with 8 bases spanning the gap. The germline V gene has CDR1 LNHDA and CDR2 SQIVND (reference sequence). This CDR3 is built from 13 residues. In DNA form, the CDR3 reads TGTGCCAGTAGTATCGACAGGTATTCACCCCTCCACTTT. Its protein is CASSIDRYSPLHF.

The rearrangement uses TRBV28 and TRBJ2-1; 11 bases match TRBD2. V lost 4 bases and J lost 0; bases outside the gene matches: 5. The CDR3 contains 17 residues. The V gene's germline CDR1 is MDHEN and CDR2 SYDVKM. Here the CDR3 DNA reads TGTGCCAGCAGTTCCCTAGCGGGGGGAAGCTCCTACAATGAGCAGTTCTTC. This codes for CASSSLAGGSSYNEQFF.

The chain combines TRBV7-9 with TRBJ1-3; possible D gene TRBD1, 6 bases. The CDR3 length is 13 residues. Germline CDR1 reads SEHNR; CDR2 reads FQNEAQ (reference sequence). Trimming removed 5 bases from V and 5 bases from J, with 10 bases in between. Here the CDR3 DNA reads TGTGCCAGCAGCCTCGGACAGAGAAACACCATATATTTT. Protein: CASSLGQRNTIYF.

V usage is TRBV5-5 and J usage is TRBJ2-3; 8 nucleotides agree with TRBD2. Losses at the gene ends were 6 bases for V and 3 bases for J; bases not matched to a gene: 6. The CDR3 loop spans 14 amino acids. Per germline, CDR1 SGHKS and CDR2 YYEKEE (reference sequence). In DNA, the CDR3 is TGTGCCAGCAACCGGGGGGGAGAGACAGATACGCAGTATTTT. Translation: CASNRGGETDTQYF.